Listed here are 7 T cell receptor beta chains from one sample, sequenced in a study of Tregs in tolerant kidney transplant recipients. Measured with immunoSEQ multiplex PCR; TCRdb has only the in-frame clones, and not every one. The sample holds fewer than 55,000 clones. This material consisted of CD4+ T cells from blood, taken before the transplant. The receptors originated from a human donor who received a combined kidney and bone marrow transplant.

As regards this clone: The CDR3 end lies 3 residues beyond the end of the read and is filled in from the germline J gene. The chain uses TRBV5-6 and TRBJ2-4, with TRBD1 matching 10 bases. CDR1 SGHDT and CDR2 YYEEEE come from the germline V gene. The trim removed 3 bases at V and 1 base at J, leaving 1 base unmatched. The CDR3 loop spans 15 amino acids. Partial CDR3 DNA: TGTGCCAGCAGCTGGGGACAGGGGGCCAAAAACATT. This gives the protein CASSWGQGAKNI. The whole CDR3 protein is CASSWGQGAKNIQYF.

A word on this clone: The read halts 3 residues ahead of the CDR3 end, with the missing end drawn from the germline J gene. The rearrangement uses TRBV2 and TRBJ2-5, with D possibly matching TRBD1 (6 bases). Germline CDR1 reads SNHLY; CDR2 reads FYNNEI. The CDR3 has 15 amino acids. With 0 bases removed from V and 6 bases from J, the gap between germline ends came to 14 bases. CDR3 bases read: TGTGCCAGCAGTGAAGCCTGGACAGTTGTACAGACC. Its protein is CASSEAWTVVQT. The complete CDR3 reads CASSEAWTVVQTQYF. Variable domain in full (rest from reference TRBV2 and TRBJ2-5): EPEVTQTPSHQVTQMGQEVILRCVPISNHLYFYWYRQILGQKVEFLVSFYNNEISEKSEIFDDQFSVERPDGSNFTLKIRSTKLEDSAMYFCASSEAWTVVQTQYFGPGTRLLVL.

The CDR3 bases that were read are TGTGCCAGCAGTGGAGTTAACAGGGGCGGC. Translated: CASSGVNRGG. The entire CDR3 protein reads CASSGVNRGGYTF. The chain joins TRBV2 to TRBJ1-2, with 7 bases that match TRBD1. The read ends 3 residues before the CDR3 terminus; that terminus is restored from the germline J gene. The germline V gene encodes CDR1 SNHLY and CDR2 FYNNEI. The CDR3 loop spans 13 amino acids.

As regards this clone: The read stops 3 residues short of the end of the CDR3; the missing end is completed from the germline J gene. This chain connects TRBV7-7 to TRBJ2-2; D gene uncertain. This CDR3 contains 15 residues. Germline values: CDR1 SSHAT, CDR2 FNYEAQ (reference sequence). The ends were cut back, 2 bases at V and 0 bases at J, with 7 bases in the middle. CDR3 DNA (partial): TGTGCCAGCAGCTTAAGGGCGTCGAACACCGGGGAG. This encodes CASSLRASNTGE. The complete CDR3 protein is CASSLRASNTGELFF.

A note on this clone: The read is 3 residues too short to cover the CDR3 end, so that end is filled in from the germline J gene. The J gene is TRBJ2-7, the V gene TRBV6-2 or TRBV6-3, with 7 bases matching TRBD1. This CDR3 is built from 14 residues. V was clipped by 4 bases and J by 6 bases; unmatched bases: 9. Germline loops: CDR1 MNHEY, CDR2 SVGEGT. The CDR3 DNA, read in part, is TGTGCCAGCAGTTTGTCGGGGACAGACGGCGAG. This translates into CASSLSGTDGE. The entire CDR3 protein is CASSLSGTDGEQYF.

Of note for this clone: The read halts 3 residues ahead of the CDR3 end, with the missing end drawn from the germline J gene. The gene calls are TRBV6-2 or TRBV6-3 and TRBJ1-6; D is ambiguous. Trimming removed 4 bases at V and 10 bases at J, with 11 bases between. The CDR3 is 13 residues long. Germline lookup yields CDR1 MNHEY and CDR2 SVGEGT. CDR3 DNA, as far as it was read: TGTGCCAGCAGTTCCGCGGGATACTCACCC. This gives the protein CASSSAGYSP. The whole CDR3 protein reads CASSSAGYSPLHF.

Remarks on this clone: Sequencing ends 3 residues short of the CDR3 end; the germline J gene provides the rest. This chain links TRBV18 with TRBJ2-3; 10 nucleotides align to TRBD2. Per germline, CDR1 KGHSH and CDR2 LQKENI. V was pared by 4 bases and J by 5 bases, with 9 bases of the junction left unmatched. The CDR3 covers 16 residues. CDR3 DNA (partial): TGTGCCAGCTCACGAGCTAGCGGGAGTATTCTAGATACG. It translates to CASSRASGSILDT. The complete CDR3 protein is CASSRASGSILDTQYF. The variable domain in full, with the rest retrieved from reference TRBV18 and TRBJ2-3, is NAGVMQNPRHLVRRRGQEARLRCSPMKGHSHVYWYRQLPEEGLKFMVYLQKENIIDESGMPKERFSAEFPKEGPSILRIQQVVRGDSAAYFCASSRASGSILDTQYFGPGTRLTVL.